This is a list of T cell receptor beta chains from one sample in a study of CD4 T cells in relation to SARS-CoV-2 and coronaviruses. Libraries were prepared by immunoSEQ multiplex PCR; TCRdb keeps only in-frame clonotypes and omits some of them. This sample has tens of thousands of clones, with around 90% found just once. Input material: naive CD4+ T cells from PBMCs. Every receptor here comes from an adult with COVID-19. Each CDR3 is given without its conserved first and last residue. Fields, in order: J gene, V gene, CDR3 protein.

J: TRBJ2-1; V: TRBV4-2; CDR3: ASSPQTSGRGRNEQF
J: TRBJ2-1; V: TRBV28; CDR3: ASSLGRGPQF
J: TRBJ2-5; V: TRBV5-4; CDR3: ASSLTGGQETQY
J: TRBJ2-3; V: TRBV24-1; CDR3: ATSDGTTDTQY
J: TRBJ2-7; V: TRBV7-2; CDR3: ASRYQAAGNYEQY
J: TRBJ1-1; V: TRBV14; CDR3: ASSQDGRGDAEAF
J: TRBJ1-1; V: TRBV28; CDR3: ASSLLNTEAF
J: TRBJ2-7; V: TRBV12-3/TRBV12-4; CDR3: ASRSTGEQY
J: TRBJ1-5; V: TRBV28; CDR3: ASSFWAFGTPVRNQPQH
J: TRBJ1-3; V: TRBV6-1; CDR3: ASSENWGSSGNTIY
J: TRBJ2-5; V: TRBV5-1; CDR3: ASSRRATRRGGETQY
J: TRBJ2-3; V: TRBV30; CDR3: AWSVQPRDTQY
J: TRBJ1-2; V: TRBV2; CDR3: ASRQNPGHNYGYT
J: TRBJ2-5; V: TRBV2; CDR3: ASRTVGSETQY
J: TRBJ2-3; V: TRBV18; CDR3: ASSPRLADTDTQY
J: TRBJ2-3; V: TRBV2; CDR3: ASKETDTQY
J: TRBJ1-3; V: TRBV6-6; CDR3: ASSWGQGVAGNTIY
J: TRBJ2-2; V: TRBV5-1; CDR3: ASSTGLAGSSTGELF
J: TRBJ2-7; V: TRBV7-9; CDR3: ASSLVGLAEQRGV
J: TRBJ2-2; V: TRBV28; CDR3: ASWGGLTTGELF